This T cell receptor (beta chain) was documented in a study of neurological immune-mediated disorders (dated by TCRdb to the late 2010s). With respect to the entire study: Peripheral blood TCR-beta repertoires from HTLV-I-associated myelopathy (HAM/TSP) patients, multiple sclerosis patients and healthy controls were compared by UMI-based sequencing. The 90 to 120 TCR-beta libraries covered PBMC samples along with longitudinal samples, technical triplicates, and paired sorted CD4+ and CD8+ T-cell subsets. The cohort included 68 subjects: about 15 with HAM/TSP, about 35 with multiple sclerosis, and 20 or so healthy controls. The paper as a whole reports these results and caveats: Expanded clones from different subjects shared no identical CDR3 amino acid sequences, which suggests that TCR-beta repertoires were private in all groups. The highest TCR clonal expansion was observed in HAM/TSP patients, whereas the lowest was observed in MS patients, even when compared with healthy controls.

V and J are truncated by 2 bases and 5 bases respectively, leaving an intervening sequence of 11 bases. For CDR1 and CDR2, the germline V gene lists SGHTA and FQGNSA. The CDR3 runs 14 amino acids, cysteine and phenylalanine included. Of the read, only the CDR3 DNA is kept; its 42 bases are in frame from base 1. cDNA was synthesized by template-switch 5'RACE using a primer carrying a 10-nucleotide random unique molecular identifier by which each TCR transcript was tagged. Every sequencing run covered 15-18 subjects and yielded more than 180 million TCR-beta sequences. The RNeasy kit was used for extraction of total RNA. The KAPA Real-time Library Amplification kit was used to amplify TCR-beta VDJ regions with primers targeting the TCR constant region and the 5'RACE anchor. A first PCR added sample indexes and Illumina adaptors, after which a second PCR increased the library yield. The roughly 650 bp TCR product was size-selected on a 2% E-gel SizeSelection system after Ampure bead purification. Library quality was checked on a Bioanalyzer, concentration was measured with Qubit, and libraries were quantified with the Kapa Library Quantification kit before pooling. An Illumina HiSeq 2500 sequenced the libraries paired-end 2 x 150 bp. To increase sequence diversity, roughly 25-31% phiX was spiked into each library pool. The original methods were these. Quality-filtered reads were processed with the UMI-based MiGEC pipeline, which removed over 85% of raw TCR sequences during error correction. IMGT germline references were used for alignment of VDJ genes, and clonotypes were defined by a unique CDR3 amino acid sequence together with V-J genes. Clonal expansion, Shannon diversity, and CDR3 relatedness (CalcPairwiseDistances, ClusterSamples) were evaluated with VDJtools, and phylogenetic trees were built with CLCbio workbench. A clone was classed as expanded if it had 8 or more unique UMIs, a cutoff based on coefficient-of-variation modelling across technical triplicates. The raw public reads went through TCRdb reprocessing: fastp at Q25, MiXCR clone calling, in-frame beta chains kept. Each entry merges the rows of one CDR3 protein and shows their most common DNA and genes. TCRdb's processing, not the authors', yielded these V and J calls. Within this sample are about 30,000 distinct CDR3 sequences, with more than 14% of them counted one time only. The biggest ten clones account for 25% to 35% of the sample.

This clonotype was counted ten times or more. The target of this receptor is not known. No qualities accompany the bases; no much larger clone lies one base away. The healthy controls were volunteers from blood banks in Maryland, USA. Unsorted PBMC libraries were generated from 2 million PBMCs stored in RNAlater at -80 °C until RNA extraction. PBMCs were separated from peripheral blood using Ficoll-Hypaque density gradient centrifugation and then cryopreserved in liquid nitrogen. This receptor was taken from an older man in good health. The chain uses TRBV7-2 and TRBJ2-3, and TRBD1 may be the D gene, going by 5 matching bases. The sequencing sample was made of PBMCs. The DNA reads as follows: TGTGCCAGCAGCTTATCACAGGTTGAAGATACGCAGTATTTT. Protein translation: CASSLSQVEDTQYF.